Listed below are T cell receptor beta chains from one sample, sequenced in a study of metastatic and nonmetastatic thyroid tumors. MiXCR re-clonotyped the PCR reads for TCRdb. Found here are a few thousand clones, about a third of them singletons; the top ten hold roughly 28%. What was sequenced was adjacent normal tissue. The receptor set was obtained from a male donor with papillary thyroid cancer or a benign thyroid nodule (not recorded which). Some clones in this sample may be carry-over from other donors' samples. CDR3s include the opening cysteine and the closing phenylalanine or tryptophan. The D gene is left open where the match is weak. For some rows the clone size is stated as once, few or many, or as a class when expanded; others skip it.

V gene,D gene,J gene,clone size,CDR3 DNA,CDR3 protein
TRBV11-1,TRBD2,TRBJ2-3,NA,TGTGCCAGCAGCTTTAGCGGGAGAAGAACAGATACGCAGTATTTT,CASSFSGRRTDTQYF
TRBV6-2/TRBV6-3,NA,TRBJ2-5,NA,TGTGCCAGCAGTTACTCAGGTGGATCCCCTCGAGAGACCCAGTACTTC,CASSYSGGSPRETQYF
TRBV12-3/TRBV12-4,NA,TRBJ2-6,few,TGTGCCAGCAGTTTAAAGGCTAGCCACTCTGGGGCCAACGTCCTGACTTTC,CASSLKASHSGANVLTF
TRBV6-1,TRBD1,TRBJ2-4,few,TGTGCCAGCAGTGAAGCCATGCCCGGGACAGTTAAAAACATTCAGTACTTC,CASSEAMPGTVKNIQYF
TRBV2,NA,TRBJ2-7,NA,TGTGCCAGCAGTACCGACTCAGACGAGCAGTACTTC,CASSTDSDEQYF
TRBV5-1,NA,TRBJ1-1,few,TGCGCCAGCAGCTTGTTGGTACATTCGAACACTGAAGCTTTCTTT,CASSLLVHSNTEAFF
TRBV6-2/TRBV6-3,NA,TRBJ2-7,NA,TGTGCCAGCAGTCCCGGGACCCTCGAGCAGTACTTC,CASSPGTLEQYF
TRBV27,NA,TRBJ2-3,NA,TGTGCCAGCACCCCGGTGGGGCTTAACACAGATACGCAGTATTTT,CASTPVGLNTDTQYF
TRBV29-1,NA,TRBJ2-5,NA,TGCAGCGTTGTGGGGGTCGTGAGAGAGACCCATTACTTC,CSVVGVVRETHYF
TRBV25-1,NA,TRBJ2-5,large,TGTGCCAGCAGTGAACCATCCTCGGGGCAAGAGACCCAGTACTTC,CASSEPSSGQETQYF
TRBV12-3/TRBV12-4,NA,TRBJ2-2,few,TGTGCCAGCAGCCCTAGACAGATCACCGGGGAGCTGTTTTTT,CASSPRQITGELFF
TRBV6-4,NA,TRBJ2-2,many,TGTGCCAGCAGTGACGGGGAATCCGGGGAGCTGTTTTTT,CASSDGESGELFF
TRBV6-1,NA,TRBJ2-7,few,TGTGCCAGCAGTATCTCGGGGGCCCTAACCTACGAGCAGTACTTC,CASSISGALTYEQYF
TRBV7-2,NA,TRBJ1-2,NA,TGTGCCAGCAGCTCATACCGCCAGGGGCTAAGGGGCTACACCTTC,CASSSYRQGLRGYTF
TRBV7-2,NA,TRBJ1-2,NA,TGTGCCAGCAGCTTAGAGTCCCACAGAAGCTATGGCTACACCTTC,CASSLESHRSYGYTF
TRBV28,NA,TRBJ1-3,NA,TGTGCCAGCAGTTTACAGCAGGTTCCCCGGGCCATATATTTT,CASSLQQVPRAIYF
TRBV27,NA,TRBJ2-3,NA,TGTGCCAGCAGGACTAGCACAGATACGCAGTATTTT,CASRTSTDTQYF
TRBV3-1,NA,TRBJ2-1,NA,TGTGCCAGCAGCCGAGGGTATGATGAGCAGTTCTTC,CASSRGYDEQFF
TRBV6-1,NA,TRBJ1-1,NA,TGTGCCAGCAGTGATGTACCGGGCCGTCGAGAAGCTTTCTTT,CASSDVPGRREAFF
TRBV20-1,NA,TRBJ1-4,medium-sized,TGCAGTGCTAGATCTAGGACTGAGGAAAAACTGTTTTTT,CSARSRTEEKLFF
TRBV12-3/TRBV12-4,NA,TRBJ1-6,few,TGTGCCAGCAGCCTCTCAGGACGGTTCTATAATTCACCCCTCCACTTT,CASSLSGRFYNSPLHF
TRBV28,TRBD2,TRBJ2-7,few,TGTGCCAGCACCACTTCGGGGGGCGAGCAGTACTTC,CASTTSGGEQYF
TRBV5-1,TRBD2,TRBJ2-7,NA,TGCGCCAGCAGCAGCAGGACTAGCGGGTCGTACGAGCAGTACTTC,CASSSRTSGSYEQYF
TRBV2,NA,TRBJ1-4,NA,TGTGCCAGCTCGTCTACAACTAATGAAAAACTGTTTTTT,CASSSTTNEKLFF
TRBV3-1,TRBD2,TRBJ2-1,medium-sized,TGTGCCAGCGGGGGAATAGCGGGAGGGGACAATGAGCAGTTCTTC,CASGGIAGGDNEQFF
TRBV11-3,TRBD1,TRBJ1-2,NA,TGTGCCAGCAGCTTAGGGACAGGGGTCTTTGGCTACACCTTC,CASSLGTGVFGYTF
TRBV28,NA,TRBJ1-2,NA,TGTGCCAGCAGTTCGGTTGCGGCCACCACTTATGGCTACACCTTC,CASSSVAATTYGYTF
TRBV5-6,NA,TRBJ1-2,NA,TGTGCCAGCAGGGTTAGAGGCGTTGACTACACCTTC,CASRVRGVDYTF
TRBV6-1,NA,TRBJ2-3,few,TGTGCCAGCAGTCTCTTCACAGATACGCAGTATTTT,CASSLFTDTQYF
TRBV6-1,NA,TRBJ2-1,few,TGTGCCAGCAGTGAGGGGGTAGTAGCCAATGAGCAGTTCTTC,CASSEGVVANEQFF
TRBV6-1,TRBD2,TRBJ2-1,many,TGTGCCAGCAGTGAATGGGCTAGCGGACACAATGAGCAGTTCTTC,CASSEWASGHNEQFF
TRBV11-2,NA,TRBJ2-2,NA,TGTGCCAGCAGCTCCCCCCGGACAGCGAGAGGGGTTTACACCGGGGAGCTGTTTTTT,CASSSPRTARGVYTGELFF
TRBV28,TRBD1,TRBJ1-1,NA,TGTGCCACCAGAGCTGGGACAGTCAACACTGAAGCTTTCTTT,CATRAGTVNTEAFF
TRBV19,NA,TRBJ2-7,NA,TGTGCCAGTAGCCGGGACTCCAACCCCTACGAGCAGTACTTC,CASSRDSNPYEQYF
TRBV20-1,NA,TRBJ1-2,medium-sized,TGCAGTGCTAGAGATATCGGGGCGGATGGCTACACCTTC,CSARDIGADGYTF
TRBV7-6,TRBD2,TRBJ2-1,NA,TGTGCCAGCAGCTTAGACGTCGGTCGGGAGGGTTGGAATGAGCAGTTCTTC,CASSLDVGREGWNEQFF
TRBV10-1,TRBD1,TRBJ1-2,NA,TGCGCCAGCAGTGTTGGGACAGGGGGGGGCTACACCTTC,CASSVGTGGGYTF
TRBV9,TRBD2,TRBJ2-1,NA,TGTGCCAGCAGCGAGGGAGGGCGCCTGTACAATGAGCAGTTCTTC,CASSEGGRLYNEQFF
TRBV30,NA,TRBJ2-5,few,TGTGCCTGGGAGGTTGGAGGAAACCAGTACTTC,CAWEVGGNQYF
TRBV6-6,NA,TRBJ2-1,few,TGTGCCAGCAGTTATGGTGGGACCTACAATGAGCAGTTCTTC,CASSYGGTYNEQFF
TRBV19,TRBD2,TRBJ2-1,NA,TGTGCCAGTAGTATTCGGCGGGAGGGCCGGAATGAGCAGTTCTTC,CASSIRREGRNEQFF
TRBV3-1,NA,TRBJ2-3,NA,TGTGCCAGCAGCCGGGGGACTCCAGATACGCAGTATTTT,CASSRGTPDTQYF
TRBV7-2,NA,TRBJ1-2,few,TGTGCCAGCAGCTTAGACAGCCTTAACTATGGCTACACCTTC,CASSLDSLNYGYTF
TRBV5-6,NA,TRBJ2-4,medium-sized,TGTGCCAGCAGCTTGTCGCCACTAGCCAAAAACATTCAGTACTTC,CASSLSPLAKNIQYF
TRBV6-5,NA,TRBJ2-2,few,TGTGCCAGCAGTTACATCGACAGCCGGAAAACCGGGGAGCTGTTTTTT,CASSYIDSRKTGELFF
TRBV20-1,NA,TRBJ2-7,few,TGCAGTGCTAGAGACGCGACAGAGTCCTACGAGCAGTACTTC,CSARDATESYEQYF
TRBV5-6,NA,TRBJ2-7,NA,TGTGCCAGCAGCTTGGCGGAAAACGAATACGAGCAGTACTTC,CASSLAENEYEQYF
TRBV11-2,NA,TRBJ2-6,NA,TGTGCCAGCAGCGAAAGCCTCTCTGGGGCCAACGTCCTGACTTTC,CASSESLSGANVLTF
TRBV12-3/TRBV12-4,TRBD2,TRBJ2-3,NA,TGTGCCAGCAGTTTGGGACTAGCGGACTATTTT,CASSLGLADYF
TRBV4-2,TRBD1,TRBJ1-6,NA,TGTGCCAGCAGCCAAGGACAGGGCCGTTATTCACCCCTCCACTTT,CASSQGQGRYSPLHF
TRBV5-1,NA,TRBJ1-4,NA,TGCGCCAGCAGCTTGGGGGGTGAAAAACTGTTTTTT,CASSLGGEKLFF
TRBV11-2,TRBD2,TRBJ2-1,NA,TGTGCCAGCAGCCTTCGACTAGCGGGAGATTACAATGAGCAGTTCTTC,CASSLRLAGDYNEQFF
TRBV20-1,NA,TRBJ1-6,medium-sized,TGCAGTGCTACCGGGGGTTCACCCCTCCACTTT,CSATGGSPLHF